The source of this T cell receptor (beta chain) is a study of identical twins. With 4 bases removed from V and 3 bases from J, the gap between germline ends came to 12 bases. CDR3 length equals 14 residues. CDR1 is SGHRS, CDR2 YFSETQ, per germline. MiXCR, applied by TCRdb to the 5' RACE reads, yields one record per CDR3 protein. The table records around 690,000 distinct CDR3 sequences, around 20% of them present only once. This same sample was also part of a study on T cells expressing NK-cell markers. That study adds: As a fraction of CD8+ T cells, dominant NKG2C+ clonotypes reached about 1.0-7.5% in six donors.

Sequences were obtained from PBMCs. This chain connects TRBV5-1 to TRBJ2-3; D unclear. The sequence came from a woman aged 18-30 years in good health. The CDR3 nucleotides are TGCGCCAGCAGCACCGCGATAGGGACAGATACGCAGTATTTT. Amino acid sequence: CASSTAIGTDTQYF.